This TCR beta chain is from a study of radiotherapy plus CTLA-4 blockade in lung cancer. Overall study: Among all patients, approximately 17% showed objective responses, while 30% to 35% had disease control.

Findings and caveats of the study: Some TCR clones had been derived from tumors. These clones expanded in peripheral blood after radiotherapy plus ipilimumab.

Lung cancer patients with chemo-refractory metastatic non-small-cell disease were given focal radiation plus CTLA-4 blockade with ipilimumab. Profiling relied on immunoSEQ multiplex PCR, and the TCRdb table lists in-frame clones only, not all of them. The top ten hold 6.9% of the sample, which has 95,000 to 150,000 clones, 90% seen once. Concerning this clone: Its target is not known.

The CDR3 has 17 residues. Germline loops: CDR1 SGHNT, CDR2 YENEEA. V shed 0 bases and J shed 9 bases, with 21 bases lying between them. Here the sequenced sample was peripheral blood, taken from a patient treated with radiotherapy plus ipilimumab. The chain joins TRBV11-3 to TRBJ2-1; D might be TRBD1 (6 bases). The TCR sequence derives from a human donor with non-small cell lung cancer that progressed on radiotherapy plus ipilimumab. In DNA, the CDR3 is TGTGCCAGCAGCTTAGAACTTTCTCCACGAGGGGACACTGAGCAGTTCTTC. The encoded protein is CASSLELSPRGDTEQFF.